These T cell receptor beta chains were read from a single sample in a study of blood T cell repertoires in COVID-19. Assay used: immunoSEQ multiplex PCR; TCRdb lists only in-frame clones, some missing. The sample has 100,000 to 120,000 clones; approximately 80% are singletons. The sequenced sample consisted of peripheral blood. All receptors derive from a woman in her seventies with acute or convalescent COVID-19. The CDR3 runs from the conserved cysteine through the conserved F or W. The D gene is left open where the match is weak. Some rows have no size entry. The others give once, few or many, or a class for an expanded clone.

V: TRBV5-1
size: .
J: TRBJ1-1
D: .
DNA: TGCGCCAGCACCCTGGGAGGGGGGTCCACTGAAGCTTTCTTT
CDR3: CASTLGGGSTEAFF

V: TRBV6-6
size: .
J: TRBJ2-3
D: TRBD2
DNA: TGTGCCAGCAGTCAAGGACTAGCGGGGATCACAGATACGCAGTATTTT
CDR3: CASSQGLAGITDTQYF

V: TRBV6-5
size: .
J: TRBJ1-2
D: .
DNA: TGTGCCAGCAGTTGGGCACGGACTAACTATGGCTACACCTTC
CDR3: CASSWARTNYGYTF

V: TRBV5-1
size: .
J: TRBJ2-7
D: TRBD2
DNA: TGCGCCAGCAGCTTGGGGGTAGCGGGAGTGTACGAGCAGTACTTC
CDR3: CASSLGVAGVYEQYF

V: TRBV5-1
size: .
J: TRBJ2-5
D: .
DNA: TGCGCCAGCAGCGCACAGGGGACCCAGTACTTC
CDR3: CASSAQGTQYF

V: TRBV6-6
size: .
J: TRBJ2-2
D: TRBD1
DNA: TGTGCCAGCAGCCCCCCGGGACAGGGTAAAACCGGGGAGCTGTTTTTT
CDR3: CASSPPGQGKTGELFF

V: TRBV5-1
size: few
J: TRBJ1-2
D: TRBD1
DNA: TGCGCCAGCAGCGACGGACAGGGAATCTATGGCTACACCTTC
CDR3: CASSDGQGIYGYTF

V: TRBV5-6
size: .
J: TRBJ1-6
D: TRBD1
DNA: TGTGCCAGCAGTTTCGACAGGGCATCCTATAATTCACCCCTCCACTTT
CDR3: CASSFDRASYNSPLHF

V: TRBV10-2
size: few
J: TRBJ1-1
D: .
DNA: TGCGCCAGCAGGACCCAGGGAGGGGGGAACACTGAAGCTTTCTTT
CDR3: CASRTQGGGNTEAFF

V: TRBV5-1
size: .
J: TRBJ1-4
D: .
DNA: TGCGCCAGCAGCTTGGAGCCCCCTACCCGGGGTGCAACTAATGAAAAACTGTTTTTT
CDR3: CASSLEPPTRGATNEKLFF

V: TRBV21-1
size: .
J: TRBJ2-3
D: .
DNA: TGTGCCAGCAGCCACCGCGCGGGTTGGGATACGCAGTATTTT
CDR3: CASSHRAGWDTQYF

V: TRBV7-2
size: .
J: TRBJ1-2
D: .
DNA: TGTGCCAGCAGCCCTAACAGGGTTAACTATGGCTACACCTTC
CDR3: CASSPNRVNYGYTF

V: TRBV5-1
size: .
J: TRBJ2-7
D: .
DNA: TGCGCCAGCAGCGGAGCTCCCTACGAGCAGTACTTC
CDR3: CASSGAPYEQYF

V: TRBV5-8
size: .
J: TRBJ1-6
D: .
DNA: TGTGCCAGCAGCACCGGGACAAATAATTCACCCCTCCACTTT
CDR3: CASSTGTNNSPLHF

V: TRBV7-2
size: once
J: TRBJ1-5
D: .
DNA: TGTGCCAGCAGCTTAGGGCCCCCGGGAATTAGCAATCAGCCCCAGCATTTT
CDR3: CASSLGPPGISNQPQHF

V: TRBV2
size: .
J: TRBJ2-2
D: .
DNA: TGTGCCAGCAGTGTGAGGCAGAACACCGGGGAGCTGTTTTTT
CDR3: CASSVRQNTGELFF

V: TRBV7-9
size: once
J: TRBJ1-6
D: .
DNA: TGTGCCAGCAGCTTCACAACAGGCCACTCGGGAGCACCCCTCCACTTT
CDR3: CASSFTTGHSGAPLHF

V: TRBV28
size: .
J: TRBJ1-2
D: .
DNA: TGTGCCAGCAGTCCATCACGAGGACTGAGCTATGGCTACACCTTC
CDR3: CASSPSRGLSYGYTF

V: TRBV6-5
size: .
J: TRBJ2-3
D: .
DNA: TGTGCCGGGAGGACGGGACTCACAGATACGCAGTATTTT
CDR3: CAGRTGLTDTQYF

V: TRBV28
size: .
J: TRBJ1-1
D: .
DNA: TGTGCCAGCAGTTTCCACCAGACAGGGAACACTGAAGCTTTCTTT
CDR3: CASSFHQTGNTEAFF

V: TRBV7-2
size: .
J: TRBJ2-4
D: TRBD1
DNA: TGTGCCAGCAGCTCCGCCCCGGGACAGGGTCGAAACATTCAGTACTTC
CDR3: CASSSAPGQGRNIQYF

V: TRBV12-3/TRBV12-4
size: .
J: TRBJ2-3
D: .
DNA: TGTGCCAGCAGACTTGTAGGCACAGATACGCAGTATTTT
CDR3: CASRLVGTDTQYF

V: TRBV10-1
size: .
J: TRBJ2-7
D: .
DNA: TGCGCCAGCAGTGAGTCTAGCGGAGGCTACGAGCAGTACTTC
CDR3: CASSESSGGYEQYF